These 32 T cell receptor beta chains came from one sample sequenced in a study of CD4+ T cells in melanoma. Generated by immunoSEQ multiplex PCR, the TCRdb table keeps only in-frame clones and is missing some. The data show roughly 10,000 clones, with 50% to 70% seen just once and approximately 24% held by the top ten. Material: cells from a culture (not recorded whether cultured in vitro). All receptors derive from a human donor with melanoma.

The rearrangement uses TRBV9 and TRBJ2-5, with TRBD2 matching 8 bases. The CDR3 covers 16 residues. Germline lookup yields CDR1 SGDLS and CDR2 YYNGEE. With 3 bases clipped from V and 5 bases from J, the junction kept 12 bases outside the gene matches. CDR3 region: CASSARSRGAGETQYF. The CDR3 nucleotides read TGTGCCAGCAGCGCCCGCTCGCGGGGGGCCGGGGAGACCCAGTACTTC. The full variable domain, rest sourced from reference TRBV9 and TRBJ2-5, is DSGVTQTPKHLITATGQRVTLRCSPRSGDLSVYWYQQSLDQGLQFLIQYYNGEERAKGNILERFSAQQFPDLHSELNLSSLELGDSALYFCASSARSRGAGETQYFGPGTRLLVL.

The CDR3, as DNA: TGTGCCAGCAATCGTCCAGCCCCCGGAGAGCAGTACTTC. It codes for CASNRPAPGEQYF. This chain connects TRBV28 to TRBJ2-7; D not resolved. V shed 7 bases and J shed 7 bases, with 17 bases lying between them. The germline V gene has CDR1 MDHEN and CDR2 SYDVKM. The CDR3 runs to 13 residues.

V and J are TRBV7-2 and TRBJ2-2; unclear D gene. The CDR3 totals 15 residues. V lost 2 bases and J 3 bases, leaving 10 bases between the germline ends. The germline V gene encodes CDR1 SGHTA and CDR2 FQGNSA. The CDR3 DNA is TGTGCCAGCAGCTTACAGGTCGGTGACACCGGGGAGCTGTTTTTT. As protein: CASSLQVGDTGELFF.

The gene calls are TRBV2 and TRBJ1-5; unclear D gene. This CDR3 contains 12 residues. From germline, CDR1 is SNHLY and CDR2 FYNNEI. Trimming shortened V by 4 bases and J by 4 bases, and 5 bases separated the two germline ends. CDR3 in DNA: TGTGCCAGCAGTGGAGAGAATCAGCCCCAGCATTTT. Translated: CASSGENQPQHF. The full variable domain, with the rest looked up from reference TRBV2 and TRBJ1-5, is EPEVTQTPSHQVTQMGQEVILRCVPISNHLYFYWYRQILGQKVEFLVSFYNNEISEKSEIFDDQFSVERPDGSNFTLKIRSTKLEDSAMYFCASSGENQPQHFGDGTRLSIL.

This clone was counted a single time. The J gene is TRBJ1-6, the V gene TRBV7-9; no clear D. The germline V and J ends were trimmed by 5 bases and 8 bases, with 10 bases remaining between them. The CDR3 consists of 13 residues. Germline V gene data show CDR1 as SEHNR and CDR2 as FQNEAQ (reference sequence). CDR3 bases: TGTGCCAGCAGCGCCAGATGGGATTCACCCCTCCACTTT. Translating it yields CASSARWDSPLHF.

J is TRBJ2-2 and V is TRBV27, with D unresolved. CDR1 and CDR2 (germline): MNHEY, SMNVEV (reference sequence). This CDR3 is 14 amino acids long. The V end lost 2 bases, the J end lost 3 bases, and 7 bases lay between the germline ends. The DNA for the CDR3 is TGTGCCAGCAGTTTAGACCTTTACACCGGGGAGCTGTTTTTT. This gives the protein CASSLDLYTGELFF.

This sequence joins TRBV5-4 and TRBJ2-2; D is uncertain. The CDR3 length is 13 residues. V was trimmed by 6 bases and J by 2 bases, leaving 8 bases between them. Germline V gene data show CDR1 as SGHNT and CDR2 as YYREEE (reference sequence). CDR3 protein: CASNSRNTGELFF. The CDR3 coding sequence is TGTGCCAGCAACTCCCGAAACACCGGGGAGCTGTTTTTT.

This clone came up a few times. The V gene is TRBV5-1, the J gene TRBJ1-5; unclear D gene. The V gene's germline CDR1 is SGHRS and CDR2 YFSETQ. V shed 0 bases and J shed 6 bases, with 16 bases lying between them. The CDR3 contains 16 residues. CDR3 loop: CASSLVGPPRRQPQHF. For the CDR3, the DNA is TGCGCCAGCAGCTTGGTAGGACCCCCACGTCGTCAGCCCCAGCATTTT.

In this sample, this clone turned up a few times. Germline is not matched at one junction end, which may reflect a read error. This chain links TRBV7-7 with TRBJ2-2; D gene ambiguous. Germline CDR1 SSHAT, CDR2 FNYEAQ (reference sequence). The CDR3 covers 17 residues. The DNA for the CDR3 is TGTGCTAGCAGCCTCTGTGGGGAACGAGCGAACACCGGGGAGCTGTTTTTT. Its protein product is CASSLCGERANTGELFF.

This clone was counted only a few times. DNA of the CDR3: TGCAGTGTCCACTACTACAATGAGCAGTTCTTC. It specifies CSVHYYNEQFF. The chain links TRBV20-1 to TRBJ2-1; D uncertain. This CDR3 comprises 11 residues. Germline CDR1 is DFQATT and CDR2 is SNEGSKA (reference sequence). V was clipped by 7 bases and J by 3 bases, with 7 bases between them.

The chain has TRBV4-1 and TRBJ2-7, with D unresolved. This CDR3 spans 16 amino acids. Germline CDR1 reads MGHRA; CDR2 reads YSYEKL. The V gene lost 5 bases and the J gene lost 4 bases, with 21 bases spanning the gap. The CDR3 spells CASSFTARNFGYEQYF. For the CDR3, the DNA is TGCGCCAGCAGCTTTACGGCCCGAAATTTTGGTTACGAGCAGTACTTC.

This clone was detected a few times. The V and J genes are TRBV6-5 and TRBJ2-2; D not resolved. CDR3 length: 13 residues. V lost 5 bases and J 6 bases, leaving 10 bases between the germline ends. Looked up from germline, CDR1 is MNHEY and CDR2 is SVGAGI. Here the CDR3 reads CASSPSRSGELFF. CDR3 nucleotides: TGTGCCAGCAGTCCGAGTCGGTCCGGGGAGCTGTTTTTT.

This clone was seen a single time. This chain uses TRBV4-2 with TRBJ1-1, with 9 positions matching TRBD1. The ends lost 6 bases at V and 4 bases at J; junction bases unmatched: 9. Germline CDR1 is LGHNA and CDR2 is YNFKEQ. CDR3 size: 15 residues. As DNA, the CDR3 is TGTGCCAGCAGTGCTGAGGGACAGGGCACCACTGAAGCTTTCTTT. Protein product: CASSAEGQGTTEAFF.

In DNA, the CDR3 is TGTGCCATCAGTGAGTCGATGGTCCTGGGACAGGGATTCTATGGCTACACCTTC. Protein sequence: CAISESMVLGQGFYGYTF. The J gene is TRBJ1-2, the V gene TRBV10-3; 9 bases are shared with TRBD1. Unmatched junction bases numbered 12, after V lost 0 bases and J lost 4 bases. Germline values: CDR1 ENHRY, CDR2 SYGVKD. The CDR3 is made up of 18 amino acids.

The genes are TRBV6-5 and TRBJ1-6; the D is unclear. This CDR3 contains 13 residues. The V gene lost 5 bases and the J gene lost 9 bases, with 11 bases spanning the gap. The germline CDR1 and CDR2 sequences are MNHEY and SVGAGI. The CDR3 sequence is CASSPRLGSPLHF. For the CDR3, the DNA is TGTGCCAGCAGTCCAAGACTCGGTTCACCCCTCCACTTT.

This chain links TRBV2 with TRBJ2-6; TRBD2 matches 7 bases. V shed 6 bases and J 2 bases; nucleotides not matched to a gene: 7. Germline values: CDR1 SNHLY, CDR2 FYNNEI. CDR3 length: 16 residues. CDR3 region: CASRGGVGAGANVLTF. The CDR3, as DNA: TGTGCCAGCAGGGGAGGGGTAGGGGCTGGGGCCAACGTCCTGACTTTC.

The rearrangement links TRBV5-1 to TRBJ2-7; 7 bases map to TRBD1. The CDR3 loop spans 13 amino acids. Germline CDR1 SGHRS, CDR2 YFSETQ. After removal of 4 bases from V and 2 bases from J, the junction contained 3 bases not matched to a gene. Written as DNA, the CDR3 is TGCGCCAGCAGCCGAGGGACAGCCTACGAGCAGTACTTC. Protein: CASSRGTAYEQYF.

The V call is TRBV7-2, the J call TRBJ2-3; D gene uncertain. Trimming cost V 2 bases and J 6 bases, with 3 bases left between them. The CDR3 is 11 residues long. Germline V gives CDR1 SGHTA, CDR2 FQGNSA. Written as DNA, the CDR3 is TGTGCCAGCAGCTTAATTGATACGCAGTATTTT. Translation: CASSLIDTQYF.

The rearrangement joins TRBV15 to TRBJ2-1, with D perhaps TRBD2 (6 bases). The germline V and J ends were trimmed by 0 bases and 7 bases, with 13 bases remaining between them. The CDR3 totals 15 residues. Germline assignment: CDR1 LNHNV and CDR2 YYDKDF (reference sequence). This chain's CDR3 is CATSRDPARGNEQFF. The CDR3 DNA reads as TGTGCCACCAGCAGAGATCCCGCGCGGGGTAATGAGCAGTTCTTC.

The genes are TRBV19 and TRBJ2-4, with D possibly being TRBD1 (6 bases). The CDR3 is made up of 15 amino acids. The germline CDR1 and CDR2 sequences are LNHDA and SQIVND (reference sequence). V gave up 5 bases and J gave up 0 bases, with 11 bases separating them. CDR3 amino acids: CASSSYRVAKNIQYF. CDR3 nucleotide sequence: TGTGCCAGTAGTTCCTACAGGGTAGCCAAAAACATTCAGTACTTC.

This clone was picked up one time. CDR3 residues: CASSEWPTANTGELFF. The CDR3 bases are TGCGCCAGCAGTGAATGGCCAACAGCGAACACCGGGGAGCTGTTTTTT. The genes are TRBV10-1 and TRBJ2-2; D gene uncertain. The CDR3 consists of 16 residues. Germline V gene sequence: CDR1 WNHNN, CDR2 SYGVQD (reference sequence). Trimming pared 3 bases from V and 0 bases from J, leaving 11 bases between.

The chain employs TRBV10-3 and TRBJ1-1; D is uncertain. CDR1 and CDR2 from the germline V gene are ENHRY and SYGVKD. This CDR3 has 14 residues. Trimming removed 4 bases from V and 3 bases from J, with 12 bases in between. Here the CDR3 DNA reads TGTGCCATCAGTGCCCCGGGTGTGGACACTGAAGCTTTCTTT. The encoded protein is CAISAPGVDTEAFF.

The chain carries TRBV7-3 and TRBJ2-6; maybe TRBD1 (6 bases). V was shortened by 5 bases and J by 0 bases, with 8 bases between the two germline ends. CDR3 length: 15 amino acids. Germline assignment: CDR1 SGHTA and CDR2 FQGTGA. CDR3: CASSMGASGANVLTF. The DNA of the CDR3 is TGTGCCAGCAGCATGGGGGCCTCTGGGGCCAACGTCCTGACTTTC. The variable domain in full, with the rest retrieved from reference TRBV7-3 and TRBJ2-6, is GAGVSQTPSNKVTEKGKYVELRCDPISGHTALYWYRQSLGQGPEFLIYFQGTGAADDSGLPNDRFFAVRPEGSVSTLKIQRTERGDSAVYLCASSMGASGANVLTFGAGSRLTVL.

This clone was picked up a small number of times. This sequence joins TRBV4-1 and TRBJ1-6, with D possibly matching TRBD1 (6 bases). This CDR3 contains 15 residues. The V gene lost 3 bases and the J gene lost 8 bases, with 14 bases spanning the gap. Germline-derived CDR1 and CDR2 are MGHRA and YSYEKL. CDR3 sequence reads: CASSQGDRSDSPLHF. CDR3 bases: TGCGCCAGCAGCCAGGGAGACAGGTCCGATTCACCCCTCCACTTT.

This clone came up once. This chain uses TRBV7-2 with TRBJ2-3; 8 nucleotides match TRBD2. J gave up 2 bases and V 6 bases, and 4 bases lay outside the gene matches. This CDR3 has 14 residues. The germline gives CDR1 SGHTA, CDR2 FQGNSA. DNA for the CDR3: TGTGCCAGCAGTCCAGCGGGGGTCACAGATACGCAGTATTTT. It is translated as CASSPAGVTDTQYF.

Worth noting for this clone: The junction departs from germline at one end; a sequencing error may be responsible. CDR3 loop: CASSQAGTSGVYEQFF. The CDR3, as DNA: TGTGCCAGCAGTCAAGCCGGGACTAGCGGGGTCTATGAGCAGTTCTTC. The chain uses TRBV2 and TRBJ2-1; 13 bases fit TRBD2. CDR1 and CDR2 (germline): SNHLY, FYNNEI. The CDR3 is made up of 16 amino acids.

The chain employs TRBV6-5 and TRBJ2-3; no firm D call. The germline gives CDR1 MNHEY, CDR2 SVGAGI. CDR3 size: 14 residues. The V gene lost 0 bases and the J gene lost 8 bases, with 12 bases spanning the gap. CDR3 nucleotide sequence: TGTGCCAGCAGTTACTCGAAGTTTTCCGGTACGCAGTATTTT. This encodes CASSYSKFSGTQYF.

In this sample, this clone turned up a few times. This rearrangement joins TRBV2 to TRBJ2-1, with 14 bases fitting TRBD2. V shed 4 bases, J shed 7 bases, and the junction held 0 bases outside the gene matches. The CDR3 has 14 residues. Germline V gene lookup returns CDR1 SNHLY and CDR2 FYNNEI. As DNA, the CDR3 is TGTGCCAGCAGTGGGACTAGCGGGGGGAATGAGCAGTTCTTC. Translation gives CASSGTSGGNEQFF.

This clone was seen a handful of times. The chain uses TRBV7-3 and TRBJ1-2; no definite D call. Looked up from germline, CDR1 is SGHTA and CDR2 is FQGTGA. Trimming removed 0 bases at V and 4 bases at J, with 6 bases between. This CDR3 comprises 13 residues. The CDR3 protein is CASSLTPGYGYTF. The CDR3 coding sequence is TGTGCCAGCAGCTTAACGCCAGGCTATGGCTACACCTTC.

The CDR3 sequence is CASSRGAGYNEQFF. CDR3 coding DNA: TGTGCCAGCAGCCGGGGGGCAGGCTACAATGAGCAGTTCTTC. The chain recombines TRBV9 with TRBJ2-1, with D possibly matching TRBD2 (7 bases). The V end lost 4 bases, the J end lost 3 bases, and 11 bases lay between the germline ends. Germline V gene sequence: CDR1 SGDLS, CDR2 YYNGEE. This CDR3 comprises 14 residues.

The CDR3 here is CASSPEEANIHEQYF. In DNA form, the CDR3 reads TGTGCCAGCAGCCCCGAGGAGGCGAATATCCACGAGCAGTACTTC. The chain carries TRBV5-4 and TRBJ2-7, with D perhaps matching TRBD2 (5 bases). The CDR3 totals 15 residues. V lost 4 bases and J 5 bases, leaving 19 bases between the germline ends. Germline lookup yields CDR1 SGHNT and CDR2 YYREEE (reference sequence).

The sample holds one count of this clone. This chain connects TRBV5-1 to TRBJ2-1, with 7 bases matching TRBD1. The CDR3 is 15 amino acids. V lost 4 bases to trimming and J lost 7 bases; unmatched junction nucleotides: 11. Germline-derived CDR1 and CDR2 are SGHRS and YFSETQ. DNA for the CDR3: TGCGCCAGCAGCAACTTAGACAGGGTTACTAATGAGCAGTTCTTC. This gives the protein CASSNLDRVTNEQFF.